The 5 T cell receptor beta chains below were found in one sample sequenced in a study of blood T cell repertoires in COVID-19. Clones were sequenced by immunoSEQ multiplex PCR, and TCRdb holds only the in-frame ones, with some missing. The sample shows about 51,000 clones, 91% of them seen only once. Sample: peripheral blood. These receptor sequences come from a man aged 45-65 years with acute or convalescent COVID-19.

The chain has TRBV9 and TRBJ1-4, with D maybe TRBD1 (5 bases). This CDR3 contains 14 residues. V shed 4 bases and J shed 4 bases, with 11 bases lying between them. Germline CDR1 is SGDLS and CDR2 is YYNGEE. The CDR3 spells CASSPTVINEKLFF. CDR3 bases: TGTGCCAGCAGCCCGACAGTCATTAATGAAAAACTGTTTTTT.

The CDR3 here is CASSDGSGWDTQYF. The CDR3 DNA reads TGCGCCAGCAGTGACGGTTCAGGCTGGGATACGCAGTATTTT. V gene TRBV10-2 combines with J gene TRBJ2-3; D unresolved. Germline lookup yields CDR1 WSHSY and CDR2 SAAADI. CDR3 length equals 14 residues. V was pared by 3 bases and J by 6 bases, with 13 bases between.

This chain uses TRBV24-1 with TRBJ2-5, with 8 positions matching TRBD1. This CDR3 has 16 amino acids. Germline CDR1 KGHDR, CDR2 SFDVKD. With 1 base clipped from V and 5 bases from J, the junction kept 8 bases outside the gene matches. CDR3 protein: CATSDFAAGGWETQYF. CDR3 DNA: TGTGCCACCAGTGATTTCGCCGCAGGGGGCTGGGAGACCCAGTACTTC.

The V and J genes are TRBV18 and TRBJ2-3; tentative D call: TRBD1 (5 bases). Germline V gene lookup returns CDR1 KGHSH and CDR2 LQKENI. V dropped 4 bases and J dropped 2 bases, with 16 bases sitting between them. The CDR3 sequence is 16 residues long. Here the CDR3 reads CASSRNGQTNTDTQYF. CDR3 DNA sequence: TGTGCCAGCTCACGAAATGGACAAACTAACACAGATACGCAGTATTTT. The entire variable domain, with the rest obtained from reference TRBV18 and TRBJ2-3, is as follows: NAGVMQNPRHLVRRRGQEARLRCSPMKGHSHVYWYRQLPEEGLKFMVYLQKENIIDESGMPKERFSAEFPKEGPSILRIQQVVRGDSAAYFCASSRNGQTNTDTQYFGPGTRLTVL.

CDR3 DNA: TGTGCCAGCCTTAGGGGGCTCGGGGCCAACGTCCTGACTTTC. Translating it yields CASLRGLGANVLTF. The chain uses TRBV7-8 and TRBJ2-6; 7 nucleotides match TRBD1. The V gene's germline CDR1 is SGHVS and CDR2 FQNEAQ. This CDR3 comprises 14 residues. J gave up 4 bases and V 8 bases, and 5 bases lay outside the gene matches.